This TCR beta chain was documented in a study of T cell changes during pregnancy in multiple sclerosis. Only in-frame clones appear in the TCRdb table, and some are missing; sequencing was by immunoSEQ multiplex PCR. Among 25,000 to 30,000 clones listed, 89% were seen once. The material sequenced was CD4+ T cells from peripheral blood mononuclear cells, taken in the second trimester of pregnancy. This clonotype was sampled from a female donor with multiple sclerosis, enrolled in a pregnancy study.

The CDR3 is CASSSHGVETQYF. Written as DNA, the CDR3 is TGTGCCAGCAGCTCGCACGGGGTAGAGACCCAGTACTTC. V is TRBV7-2 and J is TRBJ2-5; D may be TRBD2 (5 bases). V was pared by 4 bases and J by 4 bases, with 10 bases between. The CDR3 is 13 amino acids. Germline CDR1 and CDR2: SGHTA and FQGNSA. Based on the CDR3 plus reference TRBV7-2 and TRBJ2-5, the full variable domain is GAGVSQSPSNKVTEKGKDVELRCDPISGHTALYWYRQSLGQGLEFLIYFQGNSAPDKSGLPSDRFSAERTGGSVSTLTIQRTQQEDSAVYLCASSSHGVETQYFGPGTRLLVL.